Given below is one T cell receptor (beta chain) in context. The CDR3 totals 13 residues. V was cut by 6 bases and J by 2 bases, with 11 bases left in between. The germline CDR1 and CDR2 sequences are MNHEY and SVGAGI. This sample is drawn from a study of blood T cell repertoires in COVID-19. Study information: The United States, Italy and Spain were the sources of the acute and convalescent COVID-19 samples.

In the source study's methods: Reference gene primer amplification in the assay estimated nucleated cell counts. Here immunoSEQ multiplex PCR was the method, and the copy in TCRdb shows in-frame clones only, minus some. V and J calls and clone size are as listed in that table; D and trimming were resolved from the DNA. The table records about 50,000 clones, approximately 89% of them present only once. The sequence came from a woman aged 80 or over with acute or convalescent COVID-19. The V call is TRBV6-5, the J call TRBJ2-7; weak D call: TRBD2 (6 bases). The sequenced material came from peripheral blood. The CDR3 protein is CASRRGRPYEQYF. As DNA, the CDR3 is TGTGCCAGCAGGCGGGGACGGCCCTACGAGCAGTACTTC.